Listed here are 28 T cell receptor beta chains from one sample, sequenced in a study of chemoradiotherapy in HPV16-positive cancers. Here immunoSEQ multiplex PCR was the method, and the copy in TCRdb shows in-frame clones only, minus some. This table holds about 32,000 clones, around 88% found once. The sequencing used blood, collected from a patient who underwent chemoradiotherapy. The receptors were sampled from a human donor with HPV-associated anogenital cancer.

This rearrangement joins TRBV5-1 to TRBJ1-2; D gene ambiguous. CDR1 and CDR2 (germline): SGHRS, YFSETQ. The CDR3 length is 13 residues. The germline V and J ends were trimmed by 5 bases and 6 bases, with 14 bases remaining between them. The CDR3 loop is CASSRGQSDGYTF. The CDR3 DNA reads as TGCGCCAGCAGTCGAGGGCAGAGCGATGGCTACACCTTC. The variable domain in full, with the rest retrieved from reference TRBV5-1 and TRBJ1-2, is KAGVTQTPRYLIKTRGQQVTLSCSPISGHRSVSWYQQTPGQGLQFLFEYFSETQRNKGNFPGRFSGRQFSNSRSEMNVSTLELGDSALYLCASSRGQSDGYTFGSGTRLTVV.

The genes are TRBV5-1 and TRBJ1-3; D is unclear. Per germline, CDR1 SGHRS and CDR2 YFSETQ. The CDR3 is 16 amino acids. V dropped 2 bases and J dropped 0 bases, with 12 bases sitting between them. This CDR3 reads CASSLTAASSGNTIYF. In nucleotides, the CDR3 is TGCGCCAGCAGCTTAACAGCGGCTTCCTCTGGAAACACCATATATTTT.

The V gene is TRBV19, the J gene TRBJ1-4; D may be TRBD1 (6 bases). Germline-derived CDR1 and CDR2 are LNHDA and SQIVND (reference sequence). This CDR3 is built from 15 residues. V was pared by 3 bases and J by 4 bases, with 12 bases between. This chain's CDR3 is CASSIQGQINEKLFF. CDR3 DNA: TGTGCCAGTAGTATCCAAGGACAGATTAATGAAAAACTGTTTTTT.

Concerning this clone itself: Other DNA sequences within the sample encode an identical CDR3. In DNA, the CDR3 is TGCAGTGCTAGAGGGGACTACGAGCAGTACTTC. Translating it yields CSARGDYEQYF. This chain links TRBV20-1 with TRBJ2-7; D gene uncertain. This CDR3 contains 11 residues. V dropped 1 base and J dropped 3 bases, with 4 bases sitting between them. Germline V gene data show CDR1 as DFQATT and CDR2 as SNEGSKA (reference sequence).

V usage is TRBV27 and J usage is TRBJ1-2; the D is unclear. The CDR3 consists of 17 residues. With 2 bases removed from V and 2 bases from J, the gap between germline ends came to 18 bases. Germline V gives CDR1 MNHEY, CDR2 SMNVEV (reference sequence). The CDR3 is CASSLTPHEGLNYGYTF. As DNA, the CDR3 is TGTGCCAGCAGTTTAACCCCACATGAAGGGCTGAACTATGGCTACACCTTC.

The chain recombines TRBV13 with TRBJ2-7; the D is unclear. Trimming left V 1 base short and J 5 bases short, with 3 bases between. This CDR3 region has 11 residues. Germline V gene sequence: CDR1 PRHDT, CDR2 FYEKMQ (reference sequence). CDR3 nucleotide sequence: TGTGCCAGCAGCTTAGCCAACGAGCAGTACTTC. Residues: CASSLANEQYF.

Here the CDR3 reads CASSLVALGNTIYF. CDR3 coding DNA: TGTGCCAGCAGCTTAGTGGCACTTGGAAACACCATATATTTT. This sequence joins TRBV11-2 and TRBJ1-3; D is unclear. CDR1 SGHAT and CDR2 FQNNGV come from the germline V gene. Trimming removed 1 base from V and 3 bases from J, with 7 bases in between. CDR3 length: 14 residues. The full variable domain, with the rest looked up from reference TRBV11-2 and TRBJ1-3, is EAGVAQSPRYKIIEKRQSVAFWCNPISGHATLYWYQQILGQGPKLLIQFQNNGVVDDSQLPKDRFSAERLKGVDSTLKIQPAKLEDSAVYLCASSLVALGNTIYFGEGSWLTVV.

The V call is TRBV7-9, the J call TRBJ2-3, with a weak D call TRBD2 (5 bases). CDR3 size: 13 residues. V was pared by 5 bases and J by 3 bases, with 9 bases between. CDR1 SEHNR and CDR2 FQNEAQ come from the germline V gene (reference sequence). The CDR3 nucleotides read TGTGCCAGCAGCGAGGGCCCTACAGATACGCAGTATTTT. This gives the protein CASSEGPTDTQYF.

This chain links TRBV6-5 with TRBJ1-6, with D hard to call. CDR1 is MNHEY and CDR2 is SVGAGI in the germline V gene. The CDR3 is 14 amino acids. V lost 2 bases to trimming and J lost 9 bases, with 11 bases between them. The DNA of the CDR3 is TGTGCCAGCAGTTACAGGCAGGCACGTTCACCCCTCCACTTT. Amino acid sequence: CASSYRQARSPLHF.

This chain uses TRBV5-8 with TRBJ1-6, with D possibly matching TRBD1 (6 bases). In germline, CDR1 is SGHTS, CDR2 YDEGEE. CDR3 size: 17 residues. Deletions cut 0 bases from V and 2 bases from J, with 12 bases between. CDR3 loop: CASSLGRGRTYNSPLHF. CDR3 sequence (DNA): TGTGCCAGCAGCTTGGGTAGGGGGAGAACCTATAATTCACCCCTCCACTTT.

This clone was seen only once. This rearrangement joins TRBV21-1 to TRBJ2-1; no DNA check was done on the table's D call, TRBD2. TRBV21-1 has pseudogene status. The CDR3 loop spans 13 amino acids. The CDR3 is CASSKGDVNEQFF. For the CDR3, the DNA is TGTGCCAGCAGCAAAGGAGATGTCAATGAGCAGTTCTTC.

The table lists this clone with a few counts. This sequence joins TRBV2 and TRBJ1-2, with D possibly TRBD1 on 5 matching bases. V was trimmed by 4 bases and J by 0 bases, leaving 12 bases between them. The CDR3 extends over 15 amino acids. Germline CDR1 SNHLY, CDR2 FYNNEI. Here the CDR3 reads CASSVKGAANYGYTF. The CDR3 nucleotides are TGTGCCAGCAGTGTAAAAGGGGCAGCTAACTATGGCTACACCTTC.

This clone showed up just a few times. The V call is TRBV7-8, the J call TRBJ2-7; 7 positions agree with TRBD2. V shed 3 bases and J 2 bases; nucleotides not matched to a gene: 7. Germline V gene lookup returns CDR1 SGHVS and CDR2 FQNEAQ. The CDR3 spans 15 residues. The CDR3 bases are TGTGCCAGCAGCTTTTCAGCGGGGATTCCCTACGAGCAGTACTTC. Amino acid sequence: CASSFSAGIPYEQYF. Drawing the rest from reference TRBV7-8 and TRBJ2-7, the complete variable domain is GAGVSQSPRYKVAKRGQDVALRCDPISGHVSLFWYQQALGQGPEFLTYFQNEAQLDKSGLPSDRFFAERPEGSVSTLKIQRTQQEDSAVYLCASSFSAGIPYEQYFGPGTRLTVT.

This clone was recorded a few times. The chain combines TRBV2 with TRBJ1-2, with a possible D match to TRBD1 (5 bases). Germline lookup yields CDR1 SNHLY and CDR2 FYNNEI. There are 13 residues in the CDR3. The V and J ends lost 6 bases and 3 bases respectively, with 11 bases between them. CDR3 bases: TGTGCCAGCAGACGGGGAGGGGACTATGGCTACACCTTC. It codes for CASRRGGDYGYTF.

The V gene is TRBV6-1, the J gene TRBJ2-1, with D unclear. The V gene's germline CDR1 is MNHNS and CDR2 SASEGT. The CDR3 length is 13 residues. The germline V and J ends were trimmed by 5 bases and 2 bases, with 7 bases remaining between them. The CDR3 protein is CASSPDPYNEQFF. The CDR3 DNA reads TGTGCCAGCAGTCCAGATCCCTACAATGAGCAGTTCTTC.

The chain is built from TRBV7-3 and TRBJ2-7; TRBD2 is a possible D gene (6 bases). V lost 8 bases to trimming and J lost 0 bases, with 14 bases between them. CDR3 size: 14 residues. Per the germline V gene, CDR1 is SGHTA and CDR2 is FQGTGA. The CDR3 loop reads CASAPEGSSYEQYF. CDR3 DNA: TGTGCCAGCGCGCCGGAGGGGAGCTCCTACGAGCAGTACTTC.

The V call is TRBV15, the J call TRBJ2-3; the match to TRBD2 covers 8 bases. Germline CDR1 is LNHNV and CDR2 is YYDKDF (reference sequence). J was trimmed by 4 bases and V by 0 bases; bases with no gene match: 9. This CDR3 is 17 amino acids long. The CDR3 DNA reads as TGTGCCACCAGCAGAGATCTAGGTAGCGGGGTTTCAGATACGCAGTATTTT. It encodes CATSRDLGSGVSDTQYF.

This sequence joins TRBV28 and TRBJ2-3; 9 nucleotides align to TRBD2. The ends lost 3 bases at V and 1 base at J; junction bases unmatched: 8. This CDR3 contains 17 residues. CDR1 MDHEN and CDR2 SYDVKM come from the germline V gene. The CDR3 DNA follows: TGTGCCAGCAGTTTTGTTCTGAGACTAGCGGGCACAGATACGCAGTATTTT. This gives the protein CASSFVLRLAGTDTQYF.

This clone turned up a few times. The rearrangement joins TRBV4-1 to TRBJ1-4; D unclear. The CDR3 is 14 amino acids. Trimming pared 1 base from V and 6 bases from J, leaving 9 bases between. Germline lookup yields CDR1 MGHRA and CDR2 YSYEKL. CDR3 DNA sequence: TGCGCCAGCAGCCAAGGAAATTTCGATGAAAAACTGTTTTTT. It yields the protein CASSQGNFDEKLFF.

V and J are TRBV2 and TRBJ2-2, with 9 bases aligning to TRBD1. Looked up from germline, CDR1 is SNHLY and CDR2 is FYNNEI. This CDR3 has 14 residues. V was clipped by 10 bases and J by 1 base; unmatched bases: 4. CDR3 in amino acids: CATGQGLNTGELFF. The DNA of the CDR3 is TGTGCCACCGGACAGGGGTTGAACACCGGGGAGCTGTTTTTT. The full variable domain, completed using reference TRBV2 and TRBJ2-2, is EPEVTQTPSHQVTQMGQEVILRCVPISNHLYFYWYRQILGQKVEFLVSFYNNEISEKSEIFDDQFSVERPDGSNFTLKIRSTKLEDSAMYFCATGQGLNTGELFFGEGSRLTVL.

This clone has just a few counts. V usage is TRBV5-8 and J usage is TRBJ2-5, with TRBD1 matching over 8 bases. This CDR3 has 15 amino acids. Per the germline V gene, CDR1 is SGHTS and CDR2 is YDEGEE. J lost 3 bases, V lost 1 base, and 5 bases had no gene match. The CDR3 spells CASSLRTGYEETQYF. Written as DNA, the CDR3 is TGTGCCAGCAGCTTGAGGACAGGGTATGAAGAGACCCAGTACTTC.

The J gene is TRBJ2-1, the V gene TRBV6-5, with 7 bases that match TRBD1. Trimming cost V 4 bases and J 12 bases; bases outside gene matches: 15. Germline V lookup: CDR1 MNHEY, CDR2 SVGAGI. The CDR3 length is 15 residues. The CDR3 here is CASSSQGESPRLQFF. DNA of the CDR3: TGTGCCAGCAGTTCCCAGGGGGAAAGTCCTCGACTGCAGTTCTTC.

The chain recombines TRBV10-3 with TRBJ2-5, with 7 bases fitting TRBD2. TRBJ2-7 matches the DNA end more closely, so the J call is doubtful. Germline loops: CDR1 ENHRY, CDR2 SYGVKD. The CDR3 runs to 14 residues. The CDR3 DNA is TGTGCCATCCTTCCTAACACGGGGGGCTACGAGCAGTACTTC. Translating it yields CAILPNTGGYEQYF.

This clone was counted once. This sequence joins TRBV4-1 and TRBJ1-4; D is possibly TRBD1 (6 bases). The CDR3 length is 16 residues. V shed 0 bases and J shed 4 bases, with 12 bases lying between them. Germline-derived CDR1 and CDR2 are MGHRA and YSYEKL. The CDR3 loop is CASSQDWGALNEKLFF. The CDR3 DNA reads TGCGCCAGCAGCCAAGACTGGGGGGCCCTTAATGAAAAACTGTTTTTT.

The chain recombines TRBV7-2 with TRBJ2-7, with 13 bases matching TRBD2. V lost 7 bases and J lost 6; bases outside the gene matches: 3. The CDR3 runs to 13 residues. Germline V gene data show CDR1 as SGHTA and CDR2 as FQGNSA. The CDR3 DNA is TGTGCCAGCACTACTAGCGGGAGGGCCGAGCAGTACTTC. As protein: CASTTSGRAEQYF.

This clone was seen a handful of times. The V call is TRBV6-1, the J call TRBJ2-7, with TRBD2 matching 7 bases. CDR1 and CDR2 from the germline V gene are MNHNS and SASEGT. V lost 10 bases to trimming and J lost 6 bases; unmatched junction nucleotides: 6. The CDR3 covers 11 residues. CDR3 DNA sequence: TGTGCCATCGCGGGGAGGGGCGAGCAGTACTTC. The encoded protein is CAIAGRGEQYF.

The V call is TRBV7-2, the J call TRBJ2-1; D is ambiguous. The CDR3 extends over 13 amino acids. Germline CDR1 SGHTA, CDR2 FQGNSA. The V end lost 5 bases, the J end lost 3 bases, and 8 bases lay between the germline ends. Here the CDR3 DNA reads TGTGCCAGCAGCACAGCGAACTACAATGAGCAGTTCTTC. The encoded protein is CASSTANYNEQFF.

The chain links TRBV6-1 to TRBJ1-5; D possibly corresponds to TRBD1 (6 bases). The CDR3 runs 15 residues. CDR1 MNHNS and CDR2 SASEGT come from the germline V gene. The V gene lost 6 bases and the J gene lost 5 bases, with 17 bases spanning the gap. Here the CDR3 reads CASSEAVGGHQPQHF. The CDR3 DNA reads TGTGCCAGCAGCGAGGCGGTGGGGGGCCATCAGCCCCAGCATTTT.